A single T cell receptor (beta chain) is shown here with its context. This clonotype was detected only a few times. The clone's antigen remains unknown. Qualities for individual bases were not recorded, and no much larger clone is one base off. This sample was included in a study of blood T cells in healthy people across ages (dated by TCRdb to 2014 to 2015). For the study in its entirety: Template switching captured roughly one uniquely barcoded TCR beta cDNA molecule per two T cells in model experiments. For two donors (one aged 18 to 30 and one aged 80 or older), the study analyzed two additional independent replicas of 1 million unique cDNA reads from the same blood draw. Using deep sequencing normalized with unique cDNA molecular identifiers, the study measured how TCR beta repertoire diversity changes with age. Donors were grouped into four age groups: young (average approximately 16 years), middle-aged (under 40), aged (62) and long-lived (about 89). To avoid experimental bias, donors of different ages were spread randomly across the sequencing lanes.

The approximately 39 donors, aged roughly 6 to 90 years, were systemically healthy Caucasian individuals from Russia. Each donor gave about 9.8 milliliters of peripheral blood, drawn into EDTA-treated Vacutainer tubes. Ficoll-Paque density-gradient centrifugation was used to isolate PBMCs, with at least 6.5 million per sample. Trizol reagent was used to extract total RNA from the PBMCs, yielding at least 6 micrograms per sample. Naive CD45RAhigh/CD27high T cell percentages were measured by flow cytometry on a PBMC aliquot from every donor. What the research found in general, with its limitations: A strong correlation was found between observed TCR beta diversity and the percentage of naive T cells measured by flow cytometry. Because the CMV infection status of the donors was unknown, age-related changes in expanded clonotypes may potentially have been confounded. As age increased, observed TCR beta diversity per million T cells dropped in a roughly linear way, and a significant reduction was already evident by age 40. Conclusive comparison of naive and antigen-experienced compartments was prevented by the profiling of bulk unsorted PBMCs. Total diversity estimates from one million sequenced T cells were considered lower bounds and underestimates. Compared with the aged group, more naive CD4+ T cells, fewer expanded clones and increased TCR diversity were shown by the long-lived group, suggesting age selection.

Receptor amplification or capture employed 5' RACE. The sample was run on an Illumina HiSeq 2500. A second PCR of about 6 to 11 cycles was run with a J-beta primer mix and a sample-barcoded 5' primer. A unique molecular identifier was introduced onto each TCR beta cDNA molecule by a template-switch 5' adaptor carrying 12 random nucleotides. Each sample yielded at least 3 million CDR3-containing paired-end reads. The Mint cDNA synthesis kit, primed by a TRBC-specific oligonucleotide, was used to synthesize first-strand cDNA from all RNA. After uracil-DNA glycosylase treatment, a first 18-cycle PCR used universal primers M1SS and BC2_uni_R on all cDNA. The authors' analysis ran thus. Normalization of each sample was performed by random selection of 1 million high-quality reads, each carrying a distinct molecular identifier. Reads with shared molecular identifiers were discarded instead of being binned into consensus sequences. MiTCR, with a Q25 quality threshold and the strictest error-elimination algorithm, was used for CDR3 identification, clonotype clustering and error correction. A nonparametric unseen species model with Euler transformation was used to estimate a lower bound on total TCR beta diversity. The public sequencing data were trimmed at Q25 with fastp and processed into clonotypes with MiXCR by TCRdb, which kept only in-frame beta chains. Every distinct CDR3 protein forms one entry, paired with its most common genes and DNA. These V and J calls are TCRdb output, not the study's own analysis. The sample table records about 680,000 distinct CDR3 sequences; around half of these occur just once. The ten top clones hold roughly a third of the sample.

V is cut back by 3 bases and J by 3 bases, with 5 bases in the junction unmatched. From the cysteine through the phenylalanine, the CDR3 covers 15 amino acids. The sequence is cut down to CDR3 DNA, 45 bases in frame from base 1. The germline V gene supplies CDR1 LGHNA and CDR2 YNFKEQ. Input material: blood. The TCR comes from an older woman in good health. Here the chain combines TRBV4-2 and TRBJ2-3; 8 bases in the middle match TRBD1. The CDR3 region: CASSQSTGGTDTQYF. The nucleotides are TGTGCCAGCAGCCAGTCTACAGGGGGTACAGATACGCAGTATTTT.